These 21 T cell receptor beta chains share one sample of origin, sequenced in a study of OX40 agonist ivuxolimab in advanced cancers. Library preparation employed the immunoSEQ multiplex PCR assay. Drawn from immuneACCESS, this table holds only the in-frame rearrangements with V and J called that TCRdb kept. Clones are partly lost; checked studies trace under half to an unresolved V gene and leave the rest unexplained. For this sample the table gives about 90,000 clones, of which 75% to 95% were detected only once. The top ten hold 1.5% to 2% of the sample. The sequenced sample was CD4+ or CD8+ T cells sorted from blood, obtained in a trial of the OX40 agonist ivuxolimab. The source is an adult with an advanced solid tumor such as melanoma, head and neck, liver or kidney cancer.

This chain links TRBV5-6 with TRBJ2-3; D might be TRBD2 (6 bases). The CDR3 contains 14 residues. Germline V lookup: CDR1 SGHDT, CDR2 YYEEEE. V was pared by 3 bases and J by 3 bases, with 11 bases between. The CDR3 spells CASSSASGTDTQYF. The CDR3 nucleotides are TGTGCCAGCAGCTCCGCGAGCGGGACAGATACGCAGTATTTT. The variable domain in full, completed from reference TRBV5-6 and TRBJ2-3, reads DAGVTQSPTHLIKTRGQQVTLRCSPKSGHDTVSWYQQALGQGPQFIFQYYEEEERQRGNFPDRFSGHQFPNYSSELNVNALLLGDSALYLCASSSASGTDTQYFGPGTRLTVL.

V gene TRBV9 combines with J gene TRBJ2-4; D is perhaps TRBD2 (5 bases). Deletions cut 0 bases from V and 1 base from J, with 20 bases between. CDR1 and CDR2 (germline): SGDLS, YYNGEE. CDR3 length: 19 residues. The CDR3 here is CASSVDPDTLEGAKNIQYF. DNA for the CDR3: TGTGCCAGCAGCGTAGACCCAGATACCCTAGAGGGTGCCAAAAACATTCAGTACTTC.

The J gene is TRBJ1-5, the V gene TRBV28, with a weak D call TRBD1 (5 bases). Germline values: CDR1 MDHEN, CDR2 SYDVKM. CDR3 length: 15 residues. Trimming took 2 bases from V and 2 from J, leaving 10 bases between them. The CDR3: CASSLGAAGNQPQHF. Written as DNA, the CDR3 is TGTGCCAGCAGTTTAGGGGCGGCAGGCAATCAGCCCCAGCATTTT.

This CDR3 reads CASSYVDRSPEAFF. Written as DNA, the CDR3 is TGTGCCAGCTCATATGTCGACAGATCACCTGAAGCTTTCTTT. The chain has TRBV18 and TRBJ1-1, with D possibly TRBD1 on 5 matching bases. The CDR3 is 14 residues long. V dropped 5 bases and J dropped 6 bases, with 16 bases sitting between them. The germline V gene encodes CDR1 KGHSH and CDR2 LQKENI.

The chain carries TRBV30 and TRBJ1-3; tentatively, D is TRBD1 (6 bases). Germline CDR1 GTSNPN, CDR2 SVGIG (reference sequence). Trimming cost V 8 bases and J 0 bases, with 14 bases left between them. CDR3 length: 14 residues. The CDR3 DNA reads TGTGCCGGCCCGAGGGACAACTCTGGAAACACCATATATTTT. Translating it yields CAGPRDNSGNTIYF.

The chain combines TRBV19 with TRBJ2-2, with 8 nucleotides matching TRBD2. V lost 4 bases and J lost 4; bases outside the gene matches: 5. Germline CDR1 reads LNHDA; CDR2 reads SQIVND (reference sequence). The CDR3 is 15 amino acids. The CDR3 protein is CASSNPGGRTGELFF. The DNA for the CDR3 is TGTGCCAGTAGTAACCCGGGGGGGCGCACCGGGGAGCTGTTTTTT.

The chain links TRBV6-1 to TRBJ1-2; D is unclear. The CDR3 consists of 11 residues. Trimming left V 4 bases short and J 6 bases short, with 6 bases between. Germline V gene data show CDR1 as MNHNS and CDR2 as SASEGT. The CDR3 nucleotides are TGTGCCAGCAGTGTGGTAGATGGCTACACCTTC. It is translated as CASSVVDGYTF.

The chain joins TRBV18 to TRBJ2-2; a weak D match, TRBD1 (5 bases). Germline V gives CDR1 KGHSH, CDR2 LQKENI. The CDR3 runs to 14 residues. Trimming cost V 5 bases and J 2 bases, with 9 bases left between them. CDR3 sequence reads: CASSSQENTGELFF. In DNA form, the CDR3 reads TGTGCCAGCTCATCACAGGAAAACACCGGGGAGCTGTTTTTT.

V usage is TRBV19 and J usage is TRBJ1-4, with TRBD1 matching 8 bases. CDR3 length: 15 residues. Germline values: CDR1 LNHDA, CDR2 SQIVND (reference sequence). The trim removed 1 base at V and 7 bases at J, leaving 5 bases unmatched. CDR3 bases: TGTGCCAGTAGTATAGGCACAGGGGGGAGTGAAAAACTGTTTTTT. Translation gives CASSIGTGGSEKLFF. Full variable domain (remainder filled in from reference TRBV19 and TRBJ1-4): DGGITQSPKYLFRKEGQNVTLSCEQNLNHDAMYWYRQDPGQGLRLIYYSQIVNDFQKGDIAEGYSVSREKKESFPLTVTSAQKNPTAFYLCASSIGTGGSEKLFFGSGTQLSVL.

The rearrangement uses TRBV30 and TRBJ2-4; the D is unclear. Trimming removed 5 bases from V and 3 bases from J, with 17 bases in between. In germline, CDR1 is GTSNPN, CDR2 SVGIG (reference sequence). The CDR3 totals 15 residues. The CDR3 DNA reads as TGTGCCTGGGCCCTGGGCCTCGCCTACAAAAACATTCAGTACTTC. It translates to CAWALGLAYKNIQYF.

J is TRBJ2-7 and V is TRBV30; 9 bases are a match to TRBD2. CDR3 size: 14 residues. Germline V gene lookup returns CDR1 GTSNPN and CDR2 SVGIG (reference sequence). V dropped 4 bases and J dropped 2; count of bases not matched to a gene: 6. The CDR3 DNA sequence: TGTGCCTGGACAAGAGCGGGAGGCACCTACGAGCAGTACTTC. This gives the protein CAWTRAGGTYEQYF.

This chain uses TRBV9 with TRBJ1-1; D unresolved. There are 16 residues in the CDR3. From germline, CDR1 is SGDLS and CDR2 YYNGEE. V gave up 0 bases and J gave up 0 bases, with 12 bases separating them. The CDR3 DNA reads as TGTGCCAGCAGCGTAGGAGGTAGGGCCGTGAACACTGAAGCTTTCTTT. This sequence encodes CASSVGGRAVNTEAFF.

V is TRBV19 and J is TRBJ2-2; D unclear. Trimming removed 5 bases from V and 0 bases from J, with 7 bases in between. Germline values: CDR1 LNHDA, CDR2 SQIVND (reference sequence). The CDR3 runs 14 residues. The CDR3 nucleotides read TGTGCCAGTAGTCAAGTTGCGAACACCGGGGAGCTGTTTTTT. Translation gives CASSQVANTGELFF.

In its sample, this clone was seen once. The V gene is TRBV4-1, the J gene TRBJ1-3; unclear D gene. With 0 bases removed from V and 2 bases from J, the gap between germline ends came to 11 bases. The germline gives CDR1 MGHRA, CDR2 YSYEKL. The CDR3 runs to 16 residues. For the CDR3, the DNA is TGCGCCAGCAGCCAAGATTCTCCCGGGGCTGGAAACACCATATATTTT. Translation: CASSQDSPGAGNTIYF.

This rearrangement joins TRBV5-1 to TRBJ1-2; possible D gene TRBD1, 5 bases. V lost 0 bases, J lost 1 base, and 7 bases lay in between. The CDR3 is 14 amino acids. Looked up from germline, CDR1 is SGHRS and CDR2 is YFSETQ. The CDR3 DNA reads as TGCGCCAGCAGCTTGGTGGGGGGTAACTATGGCTACACCTTC. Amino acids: CASSLVGGNYGYTF. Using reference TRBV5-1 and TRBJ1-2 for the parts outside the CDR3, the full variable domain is KAGVTQTPRYLIKTRGQQVTLSCSPISGHRSVSWYQQTPGQGLQFLFEYFSETQRNKGNFPGRFSGRQFSNSRSEMNVSTLELGDSALYLCASSLVGGNYGYTFGSGTRLTVV.

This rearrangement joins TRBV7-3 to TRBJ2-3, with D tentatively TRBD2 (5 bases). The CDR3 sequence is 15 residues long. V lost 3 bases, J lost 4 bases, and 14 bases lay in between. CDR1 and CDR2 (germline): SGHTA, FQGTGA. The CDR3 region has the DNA TGTGCCAGCAGCTTCGGACTCACCTGGGCAGATACGCAGTATTTT. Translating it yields CASSFGLTWADTQYF. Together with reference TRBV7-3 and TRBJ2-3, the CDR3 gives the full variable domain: GAGVSQTPSNKVTEKGKYVELRCDPISGHTALYWYRQSLGQGPEFLIYFQGTGAADDSGLPNDRFFAVRPEGSVSTLKIQRTERGDSAVYLCASSFGLTWADTQYFGPGTRLTVL.

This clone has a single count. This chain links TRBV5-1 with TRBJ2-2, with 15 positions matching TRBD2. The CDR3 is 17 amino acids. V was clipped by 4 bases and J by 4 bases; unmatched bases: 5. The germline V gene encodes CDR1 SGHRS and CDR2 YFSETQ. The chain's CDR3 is CASSRPGLAGGTGELFF. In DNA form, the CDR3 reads TGCGCCAGCAGCCGACCGGGACTAGCGGGAGGCACCGGGGAGCTGTTTTTT.

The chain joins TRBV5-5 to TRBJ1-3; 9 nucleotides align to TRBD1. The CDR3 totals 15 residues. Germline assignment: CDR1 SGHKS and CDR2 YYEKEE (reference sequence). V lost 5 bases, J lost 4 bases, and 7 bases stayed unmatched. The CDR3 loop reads CASSQGQGGGNTIYF. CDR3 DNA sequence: TGTGCCAGCAGTCAGGGACAGGGAGGCGGAAACACCATATATTTT.

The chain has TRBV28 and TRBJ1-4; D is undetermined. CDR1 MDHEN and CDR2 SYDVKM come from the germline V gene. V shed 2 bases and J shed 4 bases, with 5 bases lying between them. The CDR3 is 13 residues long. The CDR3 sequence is CASSLNNNEKLFF. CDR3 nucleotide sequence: TGTGCCAGCAGTTTAAATAATAATGAAAAACTGTTTTTT.

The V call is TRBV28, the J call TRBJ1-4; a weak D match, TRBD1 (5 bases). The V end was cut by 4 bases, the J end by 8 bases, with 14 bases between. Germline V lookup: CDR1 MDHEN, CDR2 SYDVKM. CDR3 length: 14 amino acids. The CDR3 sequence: CASSSGGVEEKLFF. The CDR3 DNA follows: TGTGCCAGCAGTTCGGGGGGGGTAGAAGAAAAACTGTTTTTT.

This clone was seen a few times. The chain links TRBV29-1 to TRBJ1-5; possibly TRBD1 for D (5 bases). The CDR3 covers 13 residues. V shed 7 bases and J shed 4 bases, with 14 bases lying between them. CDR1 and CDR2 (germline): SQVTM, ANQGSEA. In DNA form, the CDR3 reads TGCAGCGCCGGGGTAGGGGCGAATCAGCCCCAGCATTTT. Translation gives CSAGVGANQPQHF.